A single sample is the source of the 12 T cell receptor beta chains below, sequenced in a study of blood T cell repertoires in COVID-19. The data were produced by immunoSEQ multiplex PCR, yet TCRdb's version contains in-frame clones alone and is incomplete. The sample consists of under 250,000 clones, 85% to 90% of them appearing once. What was sequenced was PBMCs or T cells enriched from blood (not recorded which). Every receptor here comes from a woman aged 25 to 39 with acute COVID-19.

V and J are TRBV7-9 and TRBJ1-1; D not certain. V gave up 5 bases and J gave up 5 bases, with 15 bases separating them. This CDR3 comprises 14 residues. Germline lookup yields CDR1 SEHNR and CDR2 FQNEAQ (reference sequence). Here the CDR3 DNA reads TGTGCCAGCAGCCCTCGGGTGGGTCAGACTGAAGCTTTCTTT. Protein sequence: CASSPRVGQTEAFF. The full variable domain, with the rest looked up from reference TRBV7-9 and TRBJ1-1, is DTGVSQNPRHKITKRGQNVTFRCDPISEHNRLYWYRQTLGQGPEFLTYFQNEAQLEKSRLLSDRFSAERPKGSFSTLEIQRTEQGDSAMYLCASSPRVGQTEAFFGQGTRLTVV.

The chain couples TRBV19 to TRBJ2-7; 8 bases are a match to TRBD1. V shed 4 bases and J 2 bases; nucleotides not matched to a gene: 7. The CDR3 covers 15 residues. The V gene's germline CDR1 is LNHDA and CDR2 SQIVND (reference sequence). The CDR3 spells CASSTPGQVTYEQYF. CDR3 sequence (DNA): TGTGCCAGTAGTACCCCGGGACAGGTAACCTACGAGCAGTACTTC.

The chain employs TRBV5-5 and TRBJ2-5, with D hard to call. V lost 4 bases, J lost 10 bases, and 11 bases lay in between. The CDR3 has 11 amino acids. Germline V lookup: CDR1 SGHKS, CDR2 YYEKEE (reference sequence). In DNA, the CDR3 is TGTGCCAGCAGCCCTGCGGATGTCCAGTACTTC. It yields the protein CASSPADVQYF.

This rearrangement joins TRBV5-1 to TRBJ2-7, with unresolved D. Trimming pared 4 bases from V and 4 bases from J, leaving 6 bases between. Germline V CDR1 and CDR2: SGHRS, YFSETQ. This CDR3 is 11 amino acids long. CDR3: CASSPGYEQYF. CDR3 nucleotides: TGCGCCAGCAGCCCCGGGTACGAGCAGTACTTC.

This rearrangement joins TRBV4-1 to TRBJ1-2; 8 positions match TRBD1. V lost 1 base, J lost 8 bases, and 3 bases stayed unmatched. The germline CDR1 and CDR2 sequences are MGHRA and YSYEKL. The length of the CDR3 is 13 residues. This CDR3 reads CASSQVRQGGYTF. The CDR3 DNA reads as TGCGCCAGCAGCCAAGTGCGACAGGGGGGCTACACCTTC.

The V call is TRBV3-1 (or the pseudogene TRBV3-2), the J call TRBJ1-1; D unresolved. Trimming cost V 3 bases and J 5 bases, with 10 bases left between them. CDR1 is LGHDT, CDR2 YNNKEL, per germline (reference sequence). CDR3 length equals 13 residues. This chain's CDR3 is CASSQGRETEAFF. The CDR3 DNA is TGTGCCAGCAGCCAGGGGAGGGAGACTGAAGCTTTCTTT.

CDR3: CASSFRGGDSPLHF. The DNA of the CDR3 is TGCGCCAGCAGCTTCAGAGGGGGGGATTCACCCCTCCACTTT. The rearrangement uses TRBV5-1 and TRBJ1-6; D might be TRBD1 (6 bases). Germline V gives CDR1 SGHRS, CDR2 YFSETQ. V was shortened by 2 bases and J by 8 bases, with 11 bases between the two germline ends. The CDR3 contains 14 residues.

The chain joins TRBV2 to TRBJ1-6; possibly TRBD1 for D (6 bases). Germline-derived CDR1 and CDR2 are SNHLY and FYNNEI. The CDR3 loop spans 14 amino acids. V gave up 6 bases and J gave up 9 bases, with 15 bases separating them. CDR3 sequence (DNA): TGTGCCAGCAGCATAACACAGGGTACTTCACCCCTCCACTTT. Translating it yields CASSITQGTSPLHF.

This clone was seen a few times. The V gene is TRBV19, the J gene TRBJ2-2, with no clear D. Trimming pared 4 bases from V and 2 bases from J, leaving 11 bases between. Germline CDR1 LNHDA, CDR2 SQIVND (reference sequence). The CDR3 totals 15 residues. Written as DNA, the CDR3 is TGTGCCAGTAGTAGCCAGGCCCTAAACACCGGGGAGCTGTTTTTT. It translates to CASSSQALNTGELFF.

The DNA of the CDR3 is TGCCCCCCCAGCCCAGCGGGGGGGGATGACGAGCAGTACTTC. Translated: CPPSPAGGDDEQYF. The chain joins TRBV4-1 to TRBJ2-7, with 10 bases fitting TRBD2. This CDR3 has 14 amino acids. In germline, CDR1 is MGHRA, CDR2 YSYEKL.

The rearrangement links TRBV7-9 to TRBJ2-7; 8 bases line up with TRBD1. Trimming took 5 bases from V and 4 from J; bases not matched to a gene: 4. This CDR3 region has 13 residues. Germline CDR1 and CDR2: SEHNR and FQNEAQ (reference sequence). CDR3 loop: CASSTRQGYEQYF. CDR3 sequence (DNA): TGTGCCAGCAGCACCCGACAGGGGTACGAGCAGTACTTC. Variable domain in full (rest from reference TRBV7-9 and TRBJ2-7): DTGVSQNPRHKITKRGQNVTFRCDPISEHNRLYWYRQTLGQGPEFLTYFQNEAQLEKSRLLSDRFSAERPKGSFSTLEIQRTEQGDSAMYLCASSTRQGYEQYFGPGTRLTVT.

The chain joins TRBV6-5 to TRBJ2-7; D not resolved. The germline V gene encodes CDR1 MNHEY and CDR2 SVGAGI. The CDR3 sequence is 11 residues long. Trimming removed 7 bases from V and 5 bases from J, with 9 bases in between. CDR3 loop: CASKREHEQYF. The CDR3 nucleotides read TGTGCCAGCAAAAGAGAACACGAGCAGTACTTC.